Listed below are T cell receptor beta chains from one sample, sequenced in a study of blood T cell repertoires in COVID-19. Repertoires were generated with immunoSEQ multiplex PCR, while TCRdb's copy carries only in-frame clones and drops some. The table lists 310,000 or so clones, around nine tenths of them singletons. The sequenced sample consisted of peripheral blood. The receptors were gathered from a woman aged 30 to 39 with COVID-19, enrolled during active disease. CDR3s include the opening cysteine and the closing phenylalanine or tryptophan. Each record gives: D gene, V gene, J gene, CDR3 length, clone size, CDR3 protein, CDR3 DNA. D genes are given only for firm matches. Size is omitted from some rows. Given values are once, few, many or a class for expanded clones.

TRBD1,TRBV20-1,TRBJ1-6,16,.,CSASPPGQGWSSPLHF,TGCAGTGCTAGTCCGCCTGGACAGGGGTGGAGTTCACCCCTCCACTTT
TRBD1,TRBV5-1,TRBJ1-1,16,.,CASSLVGTGRVTEAFF,TGCGCCAGCAGCTTGGTGGGGACAGGGAGGGTCACTGAAGCTTTCTTT
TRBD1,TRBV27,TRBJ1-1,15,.,CASSEFTGGRTEAFF,TGTGCCAGCAGCGAATTTACAGGGGGGAGGACTGAAGCTTTCTTT
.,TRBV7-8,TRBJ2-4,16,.,CASSLAGGLTKNIQYF,TGTGCCAGCAGCTTAGCGGGGGGATTGACCAAAAACATTCAGTACTTC
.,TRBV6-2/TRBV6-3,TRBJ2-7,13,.,CASSYSLRYEQYF,TGTGCCAGCAGTTACTCGTTGCGCTACGAGCAGTACTTC
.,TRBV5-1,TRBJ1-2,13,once,CASSSGGRKGYTF,TGCGCCAGCAGCTCGGGGGGGCGGAAAGGCTACACCTTC
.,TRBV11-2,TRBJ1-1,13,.,CASSLGIGTEAFF,TGTGCCAGCAGCCTAGGGATCGGGACTGAAGCTTTCTTT
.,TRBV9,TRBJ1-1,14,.,CASSLSDGGTEAFF,TGTGCCAGCAGCCTTTCGGACGGGGGCACTGAAGCTTTCTTT
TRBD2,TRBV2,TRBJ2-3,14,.,CACGASGIVDTQYF,TGTGCCTGCGGGGCTAGCGGGATCGTCGATACGCAGTATTTT
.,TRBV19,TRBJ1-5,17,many,CASSPGRGAYSNQPQHF,TGTGCCAGTAGTCCGGGACGCGGGGCCTATAGCAATCAGCCCCAGCATTTT
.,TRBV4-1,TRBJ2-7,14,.,CASSQVVEGGLKYF,TGCGCCAGCAGCCAAGTAGTAGAGGGCGGGCTGAAGTACTTC
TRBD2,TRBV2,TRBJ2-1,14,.,CASSPISGGNEQFF,TGTGCCAGCAGCCCCATTAGCGGGGGCAATGAGCAGTTCTTC
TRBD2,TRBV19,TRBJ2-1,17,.,CASSISRGLVDYNEQFF,TGTGCCAGTTCCATTTCGAGGGGACTAGTAGACTACAATGAGCAGTTCTTC
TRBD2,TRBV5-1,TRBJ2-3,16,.,CASSFLGGGPTDTQYF,TGCGCCAGCAGCTTCCTGGGGGGAGGGCCCACAGATACGCAGTATTTT
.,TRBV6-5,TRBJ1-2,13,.,CASSYSVGRGYTF,TGTGCCAGCAGTTATAGTGTTGGTCGGGGCTACACCTTC
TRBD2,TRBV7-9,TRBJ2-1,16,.,CASSSPSGGEYNEQFF,TGTGCCAGCAGCTCCCCTAGCGGGGGCGAATACAATGAGCAGTTCTTC
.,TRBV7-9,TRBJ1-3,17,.,CASRSPQKGTSENTIYF,TGTGCCAGCAGGTCACCCCAAAAAGGGACAAGCGAAAACACCATATATTTT
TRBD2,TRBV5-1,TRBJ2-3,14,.,CASSPGSGADTQYF,TGCGCCAGCAGCCCGGGGAGCGGGGCAGATACGCAGTATTTT
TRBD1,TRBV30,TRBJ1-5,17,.,CAWSAYKGQGYNQPQHF,TGTGCCTGGAGTGCCTATAAAGGACAGGGGTACAATCAGCCCCAGCATTTT
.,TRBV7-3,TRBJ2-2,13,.,CASSPLNAGELFF,TGTGCCAGCAGCCCCCTTAATGCCGGGGAGCTGTTTTTT
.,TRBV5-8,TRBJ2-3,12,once,CASSMDGDTQYF,TGTGCCAGCAGCATGGACGGAGATACGCAGTATTTT
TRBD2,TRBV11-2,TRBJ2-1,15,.,CASSFAGTTSLEQFF,TGTGCCAGCAGCTTTGCCGGGACTACATCTTTAGAGCAGTTCTTC
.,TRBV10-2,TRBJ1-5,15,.,CASSEMAARNQPQHF,TGCGCCAGCAGTGAGATGGCCGCGAGGAATCAGCCCCAGCATTTT
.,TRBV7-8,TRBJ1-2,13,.,CASSSPDNYGYTF,TGTGCCAGCAGCAGTCCAGATAACTATGGCTACACCTTC
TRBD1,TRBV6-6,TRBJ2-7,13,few,CASSPQGALSWYF,TGTGCCAGCAGTCCACAGGGGGCCCTCTCCTGGTACTTC
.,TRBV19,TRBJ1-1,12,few,CASSRTASSVFF,TGTGCCAGTAGTAGGACAGCCTCGTCGGTTTTCTTT
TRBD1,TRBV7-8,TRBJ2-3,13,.,CASVGQGEDTQYF,TGTGCCAGCGTGGGGCAGGGGGAGGATACGCAGTATTTT
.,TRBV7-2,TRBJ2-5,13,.,CASSVRRGETQYF,TGTGCCAGCAGCGTCCGGAGGGGAGAGACCCAGTACTTC
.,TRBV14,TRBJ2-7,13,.,CASSRAITYEQYF,TGTGCCAGCAGCCGAGCAATAACTTACGAGCAGTACTTC
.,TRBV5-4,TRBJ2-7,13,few,CASSFISSHEQYF,TGTGCCAGCAGCTTTATCAGTAGCCACGAGCAGTACTTC
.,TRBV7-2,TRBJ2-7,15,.,CASSLEPGATYEQYF,TGTGCCAGCAGCTTAGAACCAGGCGCCACCTACGAGCAGTACTTC
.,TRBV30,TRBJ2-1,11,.,CAWSVGGEQFF,TGTGCCTGGAGTGTCGGCGGAGAGCAGTTCTTC
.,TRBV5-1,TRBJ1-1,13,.,CASSVGQGARGFF,.
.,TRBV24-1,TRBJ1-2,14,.,CATSDRQFNYGYTF,TGTGCCACCAGTGATAGACAGTTTAACTATGGCTACACCTTC
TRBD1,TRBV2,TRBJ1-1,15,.,CASSSDRERNTEAFF,TGTGCCAGCAGTTCGGACAGGGAAAGGAACACTGAAGCTTTCTTT
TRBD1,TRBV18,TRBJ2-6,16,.,CASSPTGLPGANVLTF,TGTGCCAGCTCACCGACAGGGCTCCCTGGGGCCAACGTCCTGACTTTC
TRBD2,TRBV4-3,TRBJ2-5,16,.,CASSQESGGGEETQYF,TGCGCCAGCAGCCAAGAGTCAGGCGGGGGAGAAGAGACCCAGTACTTC
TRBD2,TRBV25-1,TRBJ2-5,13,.,CASLRREGETQYF,TGTGCCAGCTTACGGCGGGAGGGAGAGACCCAGTACTTC
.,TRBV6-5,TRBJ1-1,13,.,CACKRGIDTEAFF,TGTGCCTGCAAACGAGGGATCGACACTGAAGCTTTCTTT
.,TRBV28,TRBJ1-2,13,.,CASSLLTSYGYTF,TGTGCCAGCAGCCTACTGACTTCCTATGGCTACACCTTC
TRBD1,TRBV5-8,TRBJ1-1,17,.,CASSPRGRGREDTEAFF,TGTGCCAGCAGTCCCCGAGGCAGGGGGCGCGAGGACACTGAAGCTTTCTTT